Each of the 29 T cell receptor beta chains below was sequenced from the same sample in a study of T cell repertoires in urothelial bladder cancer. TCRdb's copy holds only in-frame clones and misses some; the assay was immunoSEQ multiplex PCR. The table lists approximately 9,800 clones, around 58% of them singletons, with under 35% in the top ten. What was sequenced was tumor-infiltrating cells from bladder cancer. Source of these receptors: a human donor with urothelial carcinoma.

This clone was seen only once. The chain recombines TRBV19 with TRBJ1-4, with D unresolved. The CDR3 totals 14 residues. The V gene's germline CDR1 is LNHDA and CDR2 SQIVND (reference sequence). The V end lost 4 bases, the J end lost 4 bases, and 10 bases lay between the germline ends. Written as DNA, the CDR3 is TGTGCCAGTAGTAATTGGCCCTTTAATGAAAAACTGTTTTTT. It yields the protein CASSNWPFNEKLFF.

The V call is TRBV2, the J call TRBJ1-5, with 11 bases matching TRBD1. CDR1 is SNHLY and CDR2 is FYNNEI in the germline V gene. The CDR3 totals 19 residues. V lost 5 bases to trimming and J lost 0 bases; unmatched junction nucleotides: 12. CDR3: CASSRGGGTGGYSNQPQHF. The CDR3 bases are TGTGCCAGCAGTCGCGGGGGTGGGACAGGGGGATATAGCAATCAGCCCCAGCATTTT.

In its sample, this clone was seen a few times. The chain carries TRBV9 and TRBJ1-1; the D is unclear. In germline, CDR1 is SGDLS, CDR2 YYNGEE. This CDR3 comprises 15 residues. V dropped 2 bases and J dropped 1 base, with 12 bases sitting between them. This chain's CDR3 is CASSVGGFANTEAFF. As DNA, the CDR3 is TGTGCCAGCAGCGTCGGCGGGTTTGCGAACACTGAAGCTTTCTTT. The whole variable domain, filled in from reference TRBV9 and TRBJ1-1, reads DSGVTQTPKHLITATGQRVTLRCSPRSGDLSVYWYQQSLDQGLQFLIQYYNGEERAKGNILERFSAQQFPDLHSELNLSSLELGDSALYFCASSVGGFANTEAFFGQGTRLTVV.

Here the CDR3 DNA reads TGTGCCAGCAGCCAGGGGGGGCTAAGCACCAATCAAGAGACCCAGTACTTC. It is translated as CASSQGGLSTNQETQYF. The rearrangement links TRBV9 to TRBJ2-5; tentatively, D is TRBD1 or TRBD2 (7 bases each). Germline V gene sequence: CDR1 SGDLS, CDR2 YYNGEE. The CDR3 covers 17 residues. The V and J ends lost 4 bases and 2 bases respectively, with 21 bases between them. Together with reference TRBV9 and TRBJ2-5, the CDR3 gives the full variable domain: DSGVTQTPKHLITATGQRVTLRCSPRSGDLSVYWYQQSLDQGLQFLIQYYNGEERAKGNILERFSAQQFPDLHSELNLSSLELGDSALYFCASSQGGLSTNQETQYFGPGTRLLVL.

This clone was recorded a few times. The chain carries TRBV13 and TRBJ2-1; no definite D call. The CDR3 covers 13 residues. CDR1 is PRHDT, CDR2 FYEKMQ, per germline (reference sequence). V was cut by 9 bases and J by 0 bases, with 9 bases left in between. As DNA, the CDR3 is TGTGCCAGTCTGGGCAGCTCCTACAATGAGCAGTTCTTC. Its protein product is CASLGSSYNEQFF.

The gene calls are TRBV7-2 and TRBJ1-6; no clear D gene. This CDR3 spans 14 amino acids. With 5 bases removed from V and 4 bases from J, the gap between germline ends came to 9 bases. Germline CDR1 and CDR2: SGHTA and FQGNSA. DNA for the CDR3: TGTGCCAGCAGCACAGTAGGATATAATTCACCCCTCCACTTT. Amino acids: CASSTVGYNSPLHF.

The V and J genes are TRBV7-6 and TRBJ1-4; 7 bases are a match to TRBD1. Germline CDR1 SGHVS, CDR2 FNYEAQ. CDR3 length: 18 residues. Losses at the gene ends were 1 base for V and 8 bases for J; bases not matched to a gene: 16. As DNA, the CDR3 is TGTGCCAGCAGCTTAGTCCCACTGAGTGGGGACAGTCGGGAAAAACTGTTTTTT. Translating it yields CASSLVPLSGDSREKLFF.

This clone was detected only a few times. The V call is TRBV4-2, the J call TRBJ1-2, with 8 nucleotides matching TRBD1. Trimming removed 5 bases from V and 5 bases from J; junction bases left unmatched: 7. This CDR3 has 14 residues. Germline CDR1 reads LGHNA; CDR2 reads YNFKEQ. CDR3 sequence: CASSFPGGGYGYTF. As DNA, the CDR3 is TGTGCCAGCAGCTTTCCAGGGGGCGGGTATGGCTACACCTTC.

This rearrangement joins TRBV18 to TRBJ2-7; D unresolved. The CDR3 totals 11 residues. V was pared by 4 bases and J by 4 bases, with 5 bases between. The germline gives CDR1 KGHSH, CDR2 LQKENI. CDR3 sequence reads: CASSLHYEQYF. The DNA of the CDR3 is TGTGCCAGCTCACTACATTACGAGCAGTACTTC.

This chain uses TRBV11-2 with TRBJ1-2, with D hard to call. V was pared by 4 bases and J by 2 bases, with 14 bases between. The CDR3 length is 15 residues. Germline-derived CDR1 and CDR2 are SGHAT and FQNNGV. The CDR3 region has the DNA TGTGCCAGCAGCTCTGAGAAGTCCCAGAACTATGGCTACACCTTC. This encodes CASSSEKSQNYGYTF.

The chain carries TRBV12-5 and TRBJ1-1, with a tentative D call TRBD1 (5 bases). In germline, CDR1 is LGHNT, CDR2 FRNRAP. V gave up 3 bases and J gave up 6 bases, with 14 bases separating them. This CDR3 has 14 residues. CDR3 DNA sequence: TGTGCTAGTGGTTTCCCCCTTCGGGGACCTGAAGCTTTCTTT. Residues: CASGFPLRGPEAFF.

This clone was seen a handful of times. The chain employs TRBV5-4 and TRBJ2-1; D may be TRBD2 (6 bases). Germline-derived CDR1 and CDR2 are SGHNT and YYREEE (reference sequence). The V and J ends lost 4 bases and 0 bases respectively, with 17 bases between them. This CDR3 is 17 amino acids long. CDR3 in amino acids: CASSENLRDSSYNEQFF. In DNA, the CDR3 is TGTGCCAGCAGCGAAAATCTACGGGACTCCTCCTACAATGAGCAGTTCTTC. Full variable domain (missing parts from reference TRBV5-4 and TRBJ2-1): ETGVTQSPTHLIKTRGQQVTLRCSSQSGHNTVSWYQQALGQGPQFIFQYYREEENGRGNFPPRFSGLQFPNYSSELNVNALELDDSALYLCASSENLRDSSYNEQFFGPGTRLTVL.

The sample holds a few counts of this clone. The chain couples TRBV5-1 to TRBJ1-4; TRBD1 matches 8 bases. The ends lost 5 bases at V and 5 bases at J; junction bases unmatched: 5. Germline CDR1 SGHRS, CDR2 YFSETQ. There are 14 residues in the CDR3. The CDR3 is CASSWTGQNEKLFF. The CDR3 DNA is TGCGCCAGCAGTTGGACAGGGCAGAATGAAAAACTGTTTTTT. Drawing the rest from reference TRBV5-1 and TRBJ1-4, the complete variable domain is KAGVTQTPRYLIKTRGQQVTLSCSPISGHRSVSWYQQTPGQGLQFLFEYFSETQRNKGNFPGRFSGRQFSNSRSEMNVSTLELGDSALYLCASSWTGQNEKLFFGSGTQLSVL.

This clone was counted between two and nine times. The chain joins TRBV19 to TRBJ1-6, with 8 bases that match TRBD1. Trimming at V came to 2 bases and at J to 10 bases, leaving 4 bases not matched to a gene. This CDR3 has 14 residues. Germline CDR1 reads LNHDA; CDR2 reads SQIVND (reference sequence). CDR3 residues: CASSILQGGSPLHF. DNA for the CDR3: TGTGCCAGTAGTATATTACAGGGGGGATCACCCCTCCACTTT.

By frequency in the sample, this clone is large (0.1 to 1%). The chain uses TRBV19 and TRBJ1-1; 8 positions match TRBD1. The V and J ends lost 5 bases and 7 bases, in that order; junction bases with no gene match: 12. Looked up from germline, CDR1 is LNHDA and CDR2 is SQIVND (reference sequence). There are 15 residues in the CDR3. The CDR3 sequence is CASSSLPGQENEAFF. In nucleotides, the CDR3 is TGTGCCAGTAGTTCTCTCCCGGGACAGGAGAATGAAGCTTTCTTT.

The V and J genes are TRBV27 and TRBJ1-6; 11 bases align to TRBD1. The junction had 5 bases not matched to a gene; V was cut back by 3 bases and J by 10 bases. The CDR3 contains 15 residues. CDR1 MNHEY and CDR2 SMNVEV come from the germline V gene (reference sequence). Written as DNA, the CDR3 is TGTGCCAGCAGTTTCGGACAGGGGGCAGGATCACCCCTCCACTTT. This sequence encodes CASSFGQGAGSPLHF.

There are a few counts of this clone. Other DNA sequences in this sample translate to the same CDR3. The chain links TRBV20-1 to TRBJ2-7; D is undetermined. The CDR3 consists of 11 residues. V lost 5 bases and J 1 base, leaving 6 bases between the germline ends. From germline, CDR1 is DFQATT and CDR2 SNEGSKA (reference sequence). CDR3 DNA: TGCAGTGCTCCACGATCCTACGAGCAGTACTTC. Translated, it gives CSAPRSYEQYF.

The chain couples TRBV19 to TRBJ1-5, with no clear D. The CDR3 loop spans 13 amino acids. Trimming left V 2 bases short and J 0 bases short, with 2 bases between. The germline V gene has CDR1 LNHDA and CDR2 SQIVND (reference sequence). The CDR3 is CASSISSNQPQHF. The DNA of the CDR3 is TGTGCCAGTAGTATAAGTAGCAATCAGCCCCAGCATTTT.

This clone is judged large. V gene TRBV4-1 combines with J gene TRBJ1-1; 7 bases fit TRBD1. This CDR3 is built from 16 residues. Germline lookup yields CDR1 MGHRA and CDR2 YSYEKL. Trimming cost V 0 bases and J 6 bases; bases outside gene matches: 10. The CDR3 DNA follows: TGCGCCAGCAGCCAAGATGAGGGGGCAACACGGGCTGAAGCTTTCTTT. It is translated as CASSQDEGATRAEAFF.

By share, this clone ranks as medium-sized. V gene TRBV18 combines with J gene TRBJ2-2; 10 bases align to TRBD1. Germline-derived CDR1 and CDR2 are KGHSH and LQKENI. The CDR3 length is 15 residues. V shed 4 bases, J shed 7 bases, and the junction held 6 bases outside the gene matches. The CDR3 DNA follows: TGTGCCAGCTCACTTGGGACAGGGGAGATCGGGGAGCTGTTTTTT. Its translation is CASSLGTGEIGELFF.

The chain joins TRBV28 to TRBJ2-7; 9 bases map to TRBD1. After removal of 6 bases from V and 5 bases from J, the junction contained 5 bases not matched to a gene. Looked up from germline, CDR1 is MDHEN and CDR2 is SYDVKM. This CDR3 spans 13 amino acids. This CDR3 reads CASRPTGGNEQYF. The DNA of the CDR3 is TGTGCCAGCAGGCCGACAGGGGGAAACGAGCAGTACTTC.

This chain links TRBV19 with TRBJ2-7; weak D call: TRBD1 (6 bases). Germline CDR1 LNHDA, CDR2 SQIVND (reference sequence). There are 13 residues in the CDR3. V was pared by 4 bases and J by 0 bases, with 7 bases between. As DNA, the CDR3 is TGTGCCAGTAGTAGGACAGCCTCCTACGAGCAGTACTTC. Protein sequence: CASSRTASYEQYF.

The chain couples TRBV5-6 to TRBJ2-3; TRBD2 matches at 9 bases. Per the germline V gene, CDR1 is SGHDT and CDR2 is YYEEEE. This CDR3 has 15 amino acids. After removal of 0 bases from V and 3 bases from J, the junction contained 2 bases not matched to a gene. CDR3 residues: CASSLVAGGTDTQYF. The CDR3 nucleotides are TGTGCCAGCAGCTTGGTGGCGGGGGGGACAGATACGCAGTATTTT.

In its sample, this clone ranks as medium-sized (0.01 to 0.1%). The CDR3 here is CASSSGTSGYGYTF. CDR3 sequence (DNA): TGTGCCAGCAGCTCCGGGACATCGGGTTATGGCTACACCTTC. The chain combines TRBV6-1 with TRBJ1-2, with D possibly being TRBD1 (6 bases). Trimming shortened V by 6 bases and J by 5 bases, and 16 bases separated the two germline ends. Per germline, CDR1 MNHNS and CDR2 SASEGT. This CDR3 spans 14 amino acids.

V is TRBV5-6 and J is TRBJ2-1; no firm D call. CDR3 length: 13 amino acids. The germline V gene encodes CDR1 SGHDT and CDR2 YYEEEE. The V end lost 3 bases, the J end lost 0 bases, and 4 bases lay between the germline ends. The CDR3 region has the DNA TGTGCCAGCAGCTGGAGCTCCTACAATGAGCAGTTCTTC. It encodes CASSWSSYNEQFF.

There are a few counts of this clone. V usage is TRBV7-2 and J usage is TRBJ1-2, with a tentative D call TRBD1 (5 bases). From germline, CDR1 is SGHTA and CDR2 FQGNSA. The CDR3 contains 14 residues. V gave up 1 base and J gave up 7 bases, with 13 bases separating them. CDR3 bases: TGTGCCAGCAGCTTAGAGGGCAGGGTGATTGGCTACACCTTC. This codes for CASSLEGRVIGYTF.

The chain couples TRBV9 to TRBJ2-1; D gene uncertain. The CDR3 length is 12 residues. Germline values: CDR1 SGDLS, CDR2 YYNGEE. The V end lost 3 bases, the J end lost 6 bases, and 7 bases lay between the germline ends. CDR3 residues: CASSGATNEQFF. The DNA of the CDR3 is TGTGCCAGCAGCGGAGCGACCAATGAGCAGTTCTTC.

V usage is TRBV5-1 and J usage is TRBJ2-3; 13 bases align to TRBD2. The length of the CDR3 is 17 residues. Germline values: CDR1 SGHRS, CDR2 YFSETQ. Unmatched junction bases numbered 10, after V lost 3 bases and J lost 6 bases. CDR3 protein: CASSWAPLAGGGDTQYF. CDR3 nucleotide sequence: TGCGCCAGCAGCTGGGCCCCACTAGCGGGGGGGGGTGATACGCAGTATTTT.

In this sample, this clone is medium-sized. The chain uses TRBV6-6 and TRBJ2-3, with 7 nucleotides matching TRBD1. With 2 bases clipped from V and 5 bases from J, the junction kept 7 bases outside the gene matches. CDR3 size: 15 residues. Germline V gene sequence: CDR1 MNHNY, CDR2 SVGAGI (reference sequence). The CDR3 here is CASSYGTARGDTQYF. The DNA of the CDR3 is TGTGCCAGCAGTTACGGGACAGCTCGAGGAGATACGCAGTATTTT.